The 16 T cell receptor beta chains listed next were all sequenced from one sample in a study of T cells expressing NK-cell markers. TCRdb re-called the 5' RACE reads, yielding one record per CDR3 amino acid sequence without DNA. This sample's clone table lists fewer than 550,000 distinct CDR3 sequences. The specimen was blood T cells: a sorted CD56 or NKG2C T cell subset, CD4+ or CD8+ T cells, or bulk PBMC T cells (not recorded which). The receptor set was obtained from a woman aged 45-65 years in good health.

Here the CDR3 reads CASSSGTGIMNEQFF. The genes are TRBV12-3 or TRBV12-4 and TRBJ2-1; TCRdb calls TRBD1, which cannot be checked without DNA. CDR3 length: 15 residues.

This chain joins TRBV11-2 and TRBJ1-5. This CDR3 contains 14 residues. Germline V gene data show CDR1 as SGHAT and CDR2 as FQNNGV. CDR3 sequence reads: CASSLAPSNQPQHF.

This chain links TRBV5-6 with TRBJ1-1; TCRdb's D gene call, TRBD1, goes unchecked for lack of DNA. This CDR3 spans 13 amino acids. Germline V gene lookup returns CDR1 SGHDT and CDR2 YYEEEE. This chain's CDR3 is CASSLGDRTEAFF. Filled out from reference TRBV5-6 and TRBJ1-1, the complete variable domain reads DAGVTQSPTHLIKTRGQQVTLRCSPKSGHDTVSWYQQALGQGPQFIFQYYEEEERQRGNFPDRFSGHQFPNYSSELNVNALLLGDSALYLCASSLGDRTEAFFGQGTRLTVV.

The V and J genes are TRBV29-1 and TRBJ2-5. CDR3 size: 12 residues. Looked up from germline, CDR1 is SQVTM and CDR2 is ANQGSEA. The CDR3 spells CSVERTQETQYF.

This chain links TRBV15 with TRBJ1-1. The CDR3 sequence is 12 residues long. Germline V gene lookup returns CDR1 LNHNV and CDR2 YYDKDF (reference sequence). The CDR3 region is CATSRDLGEAFF.

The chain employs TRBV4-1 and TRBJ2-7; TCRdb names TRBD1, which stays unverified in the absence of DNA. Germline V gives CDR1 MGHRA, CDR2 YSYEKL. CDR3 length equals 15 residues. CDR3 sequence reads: CASSQGGGQGSEQYF.

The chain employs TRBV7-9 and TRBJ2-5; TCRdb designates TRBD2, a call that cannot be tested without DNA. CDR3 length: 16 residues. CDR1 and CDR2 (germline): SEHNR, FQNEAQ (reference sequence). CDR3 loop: CASSRTGTEGGKTQYF.

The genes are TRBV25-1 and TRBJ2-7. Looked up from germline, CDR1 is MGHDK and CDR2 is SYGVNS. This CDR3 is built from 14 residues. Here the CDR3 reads CASMAAGAPYEQYF.

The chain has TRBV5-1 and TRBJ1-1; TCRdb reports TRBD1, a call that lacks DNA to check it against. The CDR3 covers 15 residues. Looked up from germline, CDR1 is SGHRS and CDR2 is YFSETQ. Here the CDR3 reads CASSLEGTKNTEAFF. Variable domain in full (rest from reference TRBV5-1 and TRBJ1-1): KAGVTQTPRYLIKTRGQQVTLSCSPISGHRSVSWYQQTPGQGLQFLFEYFSETQRNKGNFPGRFSGRQFSNSRSEMNVSTLELGDSALYLCASSLEGTKNTEAFFGQGTRLTVV.

The CDR3 reads CASSRTSDRGQRGGYTF. The rearrangement joins TRBV3-1 to TRBJ1-2; there is no DNA to check the TCRdb D call of TRBD1. CDR1 is LGHDT, CDR2 YNNKEL, per germline (reference sequence). CDR3 length: 17 amino acids. Drawing the rest from reference TRBV3-1 and TRBJ1-2, the complete variable domain is DTAVSQTPKYLVTQMGNDKSIKCEQNLGHDTMYWYKQDSKKFLKIMFSYNNKELIINETVPNRFSPKSPDKAHLNLHINSLELGDSAVYFCASSRTSDRGQRGGYTFGSGTRLTVV.

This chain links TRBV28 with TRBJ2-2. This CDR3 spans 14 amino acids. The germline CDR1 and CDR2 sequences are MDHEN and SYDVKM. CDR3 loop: CASSPTREAGELFF. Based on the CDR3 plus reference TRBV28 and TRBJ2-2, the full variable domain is DVKVTQSSRYLVKRTGEKVFLECVQDMDHENMFWYRQDPGLGLRLIYFSYDVKMKEKGDIPEGYSVSREKKERFSLILESASTNQTSMYLCASSPTREAGELFFGEGSRLTVL.

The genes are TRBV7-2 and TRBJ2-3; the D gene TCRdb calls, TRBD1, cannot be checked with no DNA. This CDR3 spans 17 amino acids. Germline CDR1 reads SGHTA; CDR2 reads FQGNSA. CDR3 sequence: CASSLKGMGRGTDTQYF.

The CDR3 reads CATSDLHEQFF. V usage is TRBV24-1 and J usage is TRBJ2-1. This CDR3 spans 11 amino acids. Per germline, CDR1 KGHDR and CDR2 SFDVKD.

The CDR3 spells CAISEIGGALTDTQYF. This chain connects TRBV10-3 to TRBJ2-3; lacking DNA, the TRBD1 call made by TCRdb goes unchecked. Per the germline V gene, CDR1 is ENHRY and CDR2 is SYGVKD. This CDR3 is built from 16 residues.

The CDR3 loop is CASSPAGGGPTYNEQFF. The V and J genes are TRBV5-5 and TRBJ2-1; TCRdb picks TRBD2, but there is no DNA to check that call. Germline CDR1 SGHKS, CDR2 YYEKEE (reference sequence). The CDR3 contains 17 residues.

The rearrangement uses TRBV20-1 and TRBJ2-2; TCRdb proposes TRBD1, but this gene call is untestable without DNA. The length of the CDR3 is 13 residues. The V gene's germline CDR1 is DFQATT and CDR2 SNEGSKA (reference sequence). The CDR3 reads CSATDRATGELFF.